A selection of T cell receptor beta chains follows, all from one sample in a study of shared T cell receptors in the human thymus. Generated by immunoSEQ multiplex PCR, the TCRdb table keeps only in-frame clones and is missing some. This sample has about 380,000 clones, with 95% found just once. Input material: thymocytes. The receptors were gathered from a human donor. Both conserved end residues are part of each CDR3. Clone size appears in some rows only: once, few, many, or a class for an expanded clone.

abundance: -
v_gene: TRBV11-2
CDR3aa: CASSSQGLAGDNEQFF

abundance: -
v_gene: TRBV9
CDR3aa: CASSHGQPEETQYF

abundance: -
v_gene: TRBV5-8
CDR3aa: CASSLHRLAFF

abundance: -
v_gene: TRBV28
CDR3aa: CASPRPGGGPNNEQFF

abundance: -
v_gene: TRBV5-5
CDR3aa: CASSFGARRNTEAFF

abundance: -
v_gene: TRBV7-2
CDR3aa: CASSLALASGSYTGELFF

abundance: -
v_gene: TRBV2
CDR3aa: CASSESWWGREGDTQYF

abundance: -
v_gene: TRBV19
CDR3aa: CASSMIGLRGNQPQHF

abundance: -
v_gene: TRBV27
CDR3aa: CASSLYGGGGYEQYF

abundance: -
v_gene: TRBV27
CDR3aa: CASSLQGWVGETQYF

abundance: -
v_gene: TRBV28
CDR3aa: CASCWGVDNQPQHF

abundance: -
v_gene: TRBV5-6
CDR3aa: CASSLDVGEETQYF

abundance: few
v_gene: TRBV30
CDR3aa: CAWSVRGLGNQPQHF

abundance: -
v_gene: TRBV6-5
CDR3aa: CASSLRDALSYEQYF

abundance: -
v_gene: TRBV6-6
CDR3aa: CASSYLTVSGNTIYF

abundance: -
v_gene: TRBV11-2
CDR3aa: CASSQDSSSYNEQFF

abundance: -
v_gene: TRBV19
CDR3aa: CASMSKGATDTQYF

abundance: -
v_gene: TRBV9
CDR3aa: CASSANRRDSRYGYTF

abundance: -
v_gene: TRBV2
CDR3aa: CASRGRLAGISYNEQFF

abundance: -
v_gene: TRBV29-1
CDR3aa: CSVEVPSGLFKGGELFF

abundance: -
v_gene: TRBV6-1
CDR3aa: CASSEALPETGAYEQYF

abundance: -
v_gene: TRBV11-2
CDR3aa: CASSRDTTYEQYF

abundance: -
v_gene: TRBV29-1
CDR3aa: CSVGGTGGGEETQYF

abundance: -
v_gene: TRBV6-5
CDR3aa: CASSYGQGRQPQHF

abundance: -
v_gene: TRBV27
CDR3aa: CASTPGLAGRLDTGELFF

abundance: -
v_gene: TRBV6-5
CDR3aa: CASSVDRYSGNTIYF

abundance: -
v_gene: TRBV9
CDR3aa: CASSAGPGRYNEQFF

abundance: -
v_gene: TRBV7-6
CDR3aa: CASSSSPTTGGGGQETQYF

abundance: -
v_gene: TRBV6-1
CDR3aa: CASSVGLAETQYF

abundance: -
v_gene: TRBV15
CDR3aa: CATSGPGLAGGRETQYF

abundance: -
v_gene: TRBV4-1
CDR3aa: CASSQSQGRPEKLFF

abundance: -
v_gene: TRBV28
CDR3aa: CASRPYSRSQDTQYF

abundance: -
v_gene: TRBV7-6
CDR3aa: CASSSGTGVHEQYF

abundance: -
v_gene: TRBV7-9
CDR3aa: CASSLGTGKIDTEAFF

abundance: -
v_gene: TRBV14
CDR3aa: CASSPRGCRLAYNEQFF

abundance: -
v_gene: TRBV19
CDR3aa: CASSIVGDLKVPQHF

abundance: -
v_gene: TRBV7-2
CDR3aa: CASSPTSGKSDEQYF

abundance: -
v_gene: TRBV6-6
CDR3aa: CASSYATASYEQYF

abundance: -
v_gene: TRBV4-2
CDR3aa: CASSQGGDDYEQYF

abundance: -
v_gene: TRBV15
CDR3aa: CATSRELSGRQYNEQFF

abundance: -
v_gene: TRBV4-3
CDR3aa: CASSPRPGEGTDTQYF

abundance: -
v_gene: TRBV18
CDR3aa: CASHPIGQGSTDTQYF

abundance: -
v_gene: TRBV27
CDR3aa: CASSLNGAGVYPYEQYF

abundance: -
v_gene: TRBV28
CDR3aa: CASSPWGEGSYEQYF

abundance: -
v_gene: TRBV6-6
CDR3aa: CASSGTGKMPQHF

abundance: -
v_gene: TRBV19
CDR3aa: CASSRPGQAKNLTDYGYTF

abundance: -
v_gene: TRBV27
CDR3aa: CASSRQGENTEAFF

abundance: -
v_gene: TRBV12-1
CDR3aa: CASSRSPDRAYEQYF

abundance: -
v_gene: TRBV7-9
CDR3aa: CASSLVKGGPQTQYF

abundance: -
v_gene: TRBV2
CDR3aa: CASKKRCVTEAFF

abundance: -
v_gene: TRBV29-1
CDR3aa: CSVEGRTGGTQYF

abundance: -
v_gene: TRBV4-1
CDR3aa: CASRGDTDSNQPQHF

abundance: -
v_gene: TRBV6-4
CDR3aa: CASSPQPTAANYGYTF

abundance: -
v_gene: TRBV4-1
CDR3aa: CASSQRDSPNLNEQFF